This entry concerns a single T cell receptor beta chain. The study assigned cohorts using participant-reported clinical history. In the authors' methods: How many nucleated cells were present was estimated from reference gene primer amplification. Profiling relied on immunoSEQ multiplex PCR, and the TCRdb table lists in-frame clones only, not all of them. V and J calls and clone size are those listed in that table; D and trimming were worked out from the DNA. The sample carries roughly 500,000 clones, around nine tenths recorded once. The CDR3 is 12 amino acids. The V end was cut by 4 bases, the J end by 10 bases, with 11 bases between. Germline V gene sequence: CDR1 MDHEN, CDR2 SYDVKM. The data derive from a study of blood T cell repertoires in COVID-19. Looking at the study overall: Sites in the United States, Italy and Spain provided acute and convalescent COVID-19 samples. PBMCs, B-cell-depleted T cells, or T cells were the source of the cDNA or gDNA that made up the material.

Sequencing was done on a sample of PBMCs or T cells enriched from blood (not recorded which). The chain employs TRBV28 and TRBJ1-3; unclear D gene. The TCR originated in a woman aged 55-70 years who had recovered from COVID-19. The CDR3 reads CASSSGLLTIYF. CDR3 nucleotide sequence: TGTGCCAGCAGTTCGGGGTTATTGACCATATATTTT.